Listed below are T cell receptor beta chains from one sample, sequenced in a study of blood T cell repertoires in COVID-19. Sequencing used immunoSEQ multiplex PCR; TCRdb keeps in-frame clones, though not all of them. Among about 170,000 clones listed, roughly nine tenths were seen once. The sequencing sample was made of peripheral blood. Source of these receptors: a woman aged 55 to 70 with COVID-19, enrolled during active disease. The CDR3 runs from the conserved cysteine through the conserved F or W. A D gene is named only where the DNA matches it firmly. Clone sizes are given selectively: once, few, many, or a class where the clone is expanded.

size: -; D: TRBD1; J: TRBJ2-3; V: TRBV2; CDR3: CASSDQDRVKKDTQYF; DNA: TGTGCCAGCAGTGATCAGGACAGGGTGAAAAAAGATACGCAGTATTTT
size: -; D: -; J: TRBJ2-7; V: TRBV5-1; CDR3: CASSTTSRYEQYF; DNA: TGCGCCAGCAGCACCACTAGCAGGTACGAGCAGTACTTC
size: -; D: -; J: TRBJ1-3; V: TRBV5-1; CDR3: CASSLDPVNSGNTIYF; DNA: TGCGCCAGCAGCTTGGATCCAGTAAACTCTGGAAACACCATATATTTT
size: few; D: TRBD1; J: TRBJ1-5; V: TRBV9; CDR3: CASSQWDRAGEPQHF; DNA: TGTGCCAGCAGCCAGTGGGACAGGGCCGGGGAGCCCCAGCATTTT
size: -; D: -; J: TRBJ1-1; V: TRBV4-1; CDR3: CASSPSYRVNTEAFF; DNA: TGCGCCAGCAGCCCGTCGTACAGGGTAAACACTGAAGCTTTCTTT
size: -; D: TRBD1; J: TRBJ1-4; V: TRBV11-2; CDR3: CASSWDRVNEKLFF; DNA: TGTGCCAGCAGCTGGGACAGGGTAAATGAAAAACTGTTTTTT
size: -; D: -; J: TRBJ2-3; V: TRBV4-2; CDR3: CASSQEIRVADTQYF; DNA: TGTGCCAGCAGCCAAGAGATTAGGGTAGCGGATACGCAGTATTTT
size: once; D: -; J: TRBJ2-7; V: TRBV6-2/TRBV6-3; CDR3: CASSYSSLRQYF; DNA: TGTGCCAGCAGTTACTCGTCCTTGAGGCAGTACTTC
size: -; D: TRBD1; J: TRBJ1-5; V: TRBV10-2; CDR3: CASVDRVVSNQPQHF; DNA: TGCGCCAGCGTGGACAGGGTGGTTAGCAATCAGCCCCAGCATTTT
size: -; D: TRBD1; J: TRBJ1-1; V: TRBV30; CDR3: CAWGLRGRTEAFF; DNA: TGTGCCTGGGGCCTCAGGGGGAGGACTGAAGCTTTCTTT
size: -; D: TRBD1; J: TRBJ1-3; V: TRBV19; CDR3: CASSTGVGGNTIYF; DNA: TGTGCCAGTAGCACAGGGGTAGGTGGAAACACCATATATTTT
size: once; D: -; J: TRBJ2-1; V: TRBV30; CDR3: CAWRATASVKNRDEQFF; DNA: TGTGCCTGGAGGGCCACGGCTAGCGTCAAAAATCGCGATGAGCAGTTCTTC
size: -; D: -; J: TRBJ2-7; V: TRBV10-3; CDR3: CAISESPGGEQYF; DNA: TGTGCCATCAGTGAGTCGCCCGGGGGCGAGCAGTACTTC
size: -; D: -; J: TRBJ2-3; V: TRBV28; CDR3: CASSLGATDTQYF; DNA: TGTGCCAGCAGCCTTGGAGCCACAGATACGCAGTATTTT
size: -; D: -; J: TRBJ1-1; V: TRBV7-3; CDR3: CASRDLSGGTEAFF; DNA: TGTGCCAGCAGGGACCTCTCAGGAGGCACTGAAGCTTTCTTT
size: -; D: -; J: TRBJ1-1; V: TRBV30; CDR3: CAWSGGSFLMNTEAFF; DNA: TGTGCCTGGAGTGGCGGCTCCTTCCTAATGAACACTGAAGCTTTCTTT
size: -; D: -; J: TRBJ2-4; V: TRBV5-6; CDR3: CASSQIWTAKNIQYF; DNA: TGTGCCAGCAGCCAGATCTGGACTGCCAAAAACATTCAGTACTTC
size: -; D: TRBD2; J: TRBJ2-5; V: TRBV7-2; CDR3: CASSLGLASETQYF; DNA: TGTGCCAGCAGCTTAGGACTAGCGTCCGAGACCCAGTACTTC
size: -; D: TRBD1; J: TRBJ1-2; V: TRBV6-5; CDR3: CASRRGTDENGYTF; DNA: TGTGCCAGCAGACGGGGGACAGATGAGAATGGCTACACCTTC
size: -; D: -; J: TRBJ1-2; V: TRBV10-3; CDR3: CAISSPSTGPNYGYTF; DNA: TGTGCCATCAGTTCGCCATCGACAGGACCTAACTATGGCTACACCTTC
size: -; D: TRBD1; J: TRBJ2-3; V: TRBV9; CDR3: CASSVSQGRGTDTQYF; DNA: TGTGCCAGCAGCGTTAGTCAGGGCAGGGGGACAGATACGCAGTATTTT
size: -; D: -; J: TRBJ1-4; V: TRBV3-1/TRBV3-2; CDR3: CASSLGGGELFF; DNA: TGTGCCAGCAGCCTTGGAGGAGGGGAACTGTTTTTT
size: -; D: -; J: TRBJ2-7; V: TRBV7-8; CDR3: CASSPADYYHF; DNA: TGTGCCAGCAGCCCCGCCGATTACTACCACTTC
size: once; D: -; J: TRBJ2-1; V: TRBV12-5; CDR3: CASGRGVATSYNEQFF; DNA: TGTGCTAGTGGCCGAGGCGTAGCGACCTCCTACAATGAGCAGTTCTTC
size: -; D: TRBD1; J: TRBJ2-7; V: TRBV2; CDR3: CASSRDRLGYEQYF; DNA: TGTGCCAGCAGTCGGGACAGATTGGGTTACGAGCAGTACTTC
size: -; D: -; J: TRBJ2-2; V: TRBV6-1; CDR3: CASSEPRDFSRGGELFF; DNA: TGTGCCAGCAGTGAACCCCGGGACTTCTCGCGGGGCGGGGAGCTGTTTTTT
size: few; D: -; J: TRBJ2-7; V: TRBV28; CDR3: CASNGNTGNEQYF; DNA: TGTGCCAGTAATGGAAACACAGGGAACGAGCAGTACTTC
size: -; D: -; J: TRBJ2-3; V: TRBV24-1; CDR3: CATSDPGGNTQYF; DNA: TGTGCCACCAGTGATCCTGGGGGCAATACGCAGTATTTT
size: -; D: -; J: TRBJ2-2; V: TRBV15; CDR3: CATSRDRGGGGGELFF; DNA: TGTGCCACCAGCAGAGATCGCGGGGGCGGAGGCGGGGAGCTGTTTTTT
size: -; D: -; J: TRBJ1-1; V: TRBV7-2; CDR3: CASSLVAGRNTEAFF; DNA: TGTGCCAGCAGCTTAGTGGCGGGGAGGAACACTGAAGCTTTCTTT
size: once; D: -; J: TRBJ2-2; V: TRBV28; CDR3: CASSSPDKRGELFF; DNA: TGTGCCAGCAGTTCCCCCGACAAACGCGGGGAGCTGTTTTTT
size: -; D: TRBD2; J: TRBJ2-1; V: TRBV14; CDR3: CASSQASGRIPSSYNEQFF; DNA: TGTGCCAGCAGCCAAGCTAGCGGACGCATCCCGAGCTCCTACAATGAGCAGTTCTTC
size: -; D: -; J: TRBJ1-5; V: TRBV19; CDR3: CASSIDGTGRNQPQHF; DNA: TGTGCCAGTAGTATAGATGGAACAGGGCGCAATCAGCCCCAGCATTTT
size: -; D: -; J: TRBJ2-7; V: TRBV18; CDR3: CASSPGGRAGEQYF; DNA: TGTGCCAGCTCACCAGGCGGGCGGGCGGGGGAGCAGTACTTC
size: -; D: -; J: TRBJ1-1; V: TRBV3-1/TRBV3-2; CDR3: CASSREGYSNTEAFF; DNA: TGTGCCAGCAGCCGGGAGGGGTACTCGAACACTGAAGCTTTCTTT
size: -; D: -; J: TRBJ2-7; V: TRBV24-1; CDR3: CATSDDRTAAWEQYF; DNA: TGTGCCACCAGTGATGACAGGACAGCGGCCTGGGAGCAGTACTTC
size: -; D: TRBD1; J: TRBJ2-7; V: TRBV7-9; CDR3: CASSYHPRDSSYEQYF; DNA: TGTGCCAGCAGTTATCATCCCCGGGACAGTTCCTACGAGCAGTACTTC